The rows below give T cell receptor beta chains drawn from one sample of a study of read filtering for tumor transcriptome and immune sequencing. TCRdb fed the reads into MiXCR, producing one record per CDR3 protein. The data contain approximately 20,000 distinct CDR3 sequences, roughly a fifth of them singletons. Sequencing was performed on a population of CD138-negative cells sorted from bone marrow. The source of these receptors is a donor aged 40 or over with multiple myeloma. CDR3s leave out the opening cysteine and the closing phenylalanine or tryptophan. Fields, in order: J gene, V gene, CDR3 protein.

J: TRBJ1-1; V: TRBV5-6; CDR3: ASSSPTGGAF
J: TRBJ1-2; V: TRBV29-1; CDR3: SVAGAANYGYT
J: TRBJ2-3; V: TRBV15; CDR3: ATSGTTKGWGTDTQY
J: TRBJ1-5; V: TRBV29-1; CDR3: SVAQSGTNQPQH
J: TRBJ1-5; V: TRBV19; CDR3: ASSTGSGTGAGNQPQH
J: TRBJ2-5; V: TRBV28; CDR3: ASCFSGRALETQY
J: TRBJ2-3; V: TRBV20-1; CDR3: SARKNPAGTDTQY
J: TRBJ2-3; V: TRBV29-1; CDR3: SVKREGPADTQY
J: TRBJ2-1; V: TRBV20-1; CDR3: SARLAGGNNEQF
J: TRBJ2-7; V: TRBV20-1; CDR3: SARASGASYEQY
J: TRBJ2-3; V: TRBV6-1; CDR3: ASRPAGARDTQY
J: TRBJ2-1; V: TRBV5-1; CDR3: ASSSLLGNEQF
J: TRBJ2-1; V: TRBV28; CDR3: ASSLDTGLAGVGQF
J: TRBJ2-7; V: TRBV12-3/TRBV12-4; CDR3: ASSRSGTATYEQY
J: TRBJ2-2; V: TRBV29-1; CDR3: SARGASANTGELF
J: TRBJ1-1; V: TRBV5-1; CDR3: ASKGSMNTEAF
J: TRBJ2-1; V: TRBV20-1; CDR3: SAFLGVGSAYNEQF
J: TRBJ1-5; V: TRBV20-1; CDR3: SARRAANNQPQH
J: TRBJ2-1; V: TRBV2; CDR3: ASKTRIYNEQF
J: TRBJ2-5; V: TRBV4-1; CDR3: ASSLEGTVNIN
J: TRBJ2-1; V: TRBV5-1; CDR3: ASSQAGLRAGAQF
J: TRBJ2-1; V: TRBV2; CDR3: ASSSGTSGYNEQF
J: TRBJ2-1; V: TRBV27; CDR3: ASSTSGSSYNEQF
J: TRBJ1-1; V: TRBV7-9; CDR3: ASSFGQGAEAF
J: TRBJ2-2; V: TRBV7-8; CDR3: ASVREQGHLNTGELF
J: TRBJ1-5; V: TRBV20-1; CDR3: SARQGTNQPQH
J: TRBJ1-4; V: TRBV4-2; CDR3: ASSQDLQGAGEKLF
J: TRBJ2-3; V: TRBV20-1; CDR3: SATTGTSGSADTQY
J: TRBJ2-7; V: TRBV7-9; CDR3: ASSLGQLAGAVEQY
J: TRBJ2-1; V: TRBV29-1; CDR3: SVEDRTVNEQF
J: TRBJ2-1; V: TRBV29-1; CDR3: SVEERVNNEQF
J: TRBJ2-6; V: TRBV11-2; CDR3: ASSLFPASGANVLT
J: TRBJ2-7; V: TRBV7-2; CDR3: ASSSTSYEQY
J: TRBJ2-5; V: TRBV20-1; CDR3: SASGLAGETQY
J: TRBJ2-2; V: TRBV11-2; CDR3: ASSWRGVGPGAGELF
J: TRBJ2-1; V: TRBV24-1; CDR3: ATSWREGNYNGQS
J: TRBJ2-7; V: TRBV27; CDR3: ASSLGTGYEQY
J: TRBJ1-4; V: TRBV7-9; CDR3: ASSPGATNEKLF
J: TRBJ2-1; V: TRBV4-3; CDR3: ASSQAPGSYNEQF
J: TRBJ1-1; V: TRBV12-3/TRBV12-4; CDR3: ASSLDYRNTEAF
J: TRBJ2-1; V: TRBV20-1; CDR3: SARVRGIPNEEQF
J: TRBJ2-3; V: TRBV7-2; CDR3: ASSLVYRGRAGDTQY
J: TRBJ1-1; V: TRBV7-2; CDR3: ASSLMGTEAF
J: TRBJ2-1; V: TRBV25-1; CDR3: AAGQGDEQF
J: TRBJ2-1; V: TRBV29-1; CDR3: SVGLGTYNEQF
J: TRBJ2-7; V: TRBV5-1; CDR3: ASRERELRAYEQY
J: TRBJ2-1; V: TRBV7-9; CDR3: ASSSPLRSYNEQF
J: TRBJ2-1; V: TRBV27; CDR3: ASSLSSDSFFYEQF
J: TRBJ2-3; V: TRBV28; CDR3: ASSPPGTGADRQY
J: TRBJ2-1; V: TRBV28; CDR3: ASEGRAKIYNEQF
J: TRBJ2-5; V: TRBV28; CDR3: ASSFADRNQETQY
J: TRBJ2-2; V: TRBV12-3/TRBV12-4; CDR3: ASWSSGSGTGELF
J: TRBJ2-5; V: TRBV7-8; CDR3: ASSLKGGTRETQY
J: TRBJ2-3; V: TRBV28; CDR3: ASSLLLAGGTDTQY